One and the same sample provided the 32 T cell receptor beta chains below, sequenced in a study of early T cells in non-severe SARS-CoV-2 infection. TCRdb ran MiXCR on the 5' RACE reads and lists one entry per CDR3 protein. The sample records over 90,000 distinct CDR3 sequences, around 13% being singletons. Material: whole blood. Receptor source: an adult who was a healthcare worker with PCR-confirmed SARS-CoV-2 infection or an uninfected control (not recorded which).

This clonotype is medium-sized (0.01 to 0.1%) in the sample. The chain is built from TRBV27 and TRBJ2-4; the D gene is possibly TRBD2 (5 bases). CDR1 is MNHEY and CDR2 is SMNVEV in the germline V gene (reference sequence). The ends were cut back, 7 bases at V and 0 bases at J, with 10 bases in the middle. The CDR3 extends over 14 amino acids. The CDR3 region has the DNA TGTGCCAGCAAAGGAGCGGTAGCCAAAAACATTCAGTACTTC. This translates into CASKGAVAKNIQYF.

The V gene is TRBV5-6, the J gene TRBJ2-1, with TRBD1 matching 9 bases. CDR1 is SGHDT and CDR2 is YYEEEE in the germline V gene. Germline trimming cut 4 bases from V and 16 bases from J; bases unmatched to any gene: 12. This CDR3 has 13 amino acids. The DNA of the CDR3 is TGTGCCAGCAGCGTTACCTCCGGGACAGGGAGATTCTTC. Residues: CASSVTSGTGRFF.

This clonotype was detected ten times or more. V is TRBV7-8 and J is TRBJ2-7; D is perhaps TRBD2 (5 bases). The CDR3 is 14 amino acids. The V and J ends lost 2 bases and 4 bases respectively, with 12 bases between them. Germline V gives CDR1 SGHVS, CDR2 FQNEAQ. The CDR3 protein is CASSLTPSGYEQYF. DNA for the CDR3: TGTGCCAGCAGCTTAACCCCTTCGGGGTACGAGCAGTACTTC.

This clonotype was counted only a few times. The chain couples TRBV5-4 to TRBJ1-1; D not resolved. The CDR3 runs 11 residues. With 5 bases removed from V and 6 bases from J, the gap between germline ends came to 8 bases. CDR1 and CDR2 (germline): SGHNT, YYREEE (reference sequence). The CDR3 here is CASSTGSEAFF. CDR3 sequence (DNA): TGTGCCAGCAGTACTGGCTCTGAAGCTTTCTTT.

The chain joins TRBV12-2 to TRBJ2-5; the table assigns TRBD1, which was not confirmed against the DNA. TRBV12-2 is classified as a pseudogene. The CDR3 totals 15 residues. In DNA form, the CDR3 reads TGTGCAAGTCGATTTCGTGGGGGCGAGACGGAGACCCAGTACTTC. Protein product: CASRFRGGETETQYF.

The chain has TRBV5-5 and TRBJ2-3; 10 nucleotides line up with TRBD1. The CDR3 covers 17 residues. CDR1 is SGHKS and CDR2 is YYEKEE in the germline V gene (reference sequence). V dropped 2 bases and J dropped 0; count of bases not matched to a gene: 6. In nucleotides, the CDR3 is TGTGCCAGCAGCTTACAGGGGACAGGGGTGAGCACAGATACGCAGTATTTT. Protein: CASSLQGTGVSTDTQYF.

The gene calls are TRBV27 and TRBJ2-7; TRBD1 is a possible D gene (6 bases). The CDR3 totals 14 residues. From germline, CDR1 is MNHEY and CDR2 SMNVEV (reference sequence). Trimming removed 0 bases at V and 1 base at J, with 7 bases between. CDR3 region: CASSLSQGSYEQYF. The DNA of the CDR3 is TGTGCCAGCAGTTTATCACAGGGATCCTACGAGCAGTACTTC.

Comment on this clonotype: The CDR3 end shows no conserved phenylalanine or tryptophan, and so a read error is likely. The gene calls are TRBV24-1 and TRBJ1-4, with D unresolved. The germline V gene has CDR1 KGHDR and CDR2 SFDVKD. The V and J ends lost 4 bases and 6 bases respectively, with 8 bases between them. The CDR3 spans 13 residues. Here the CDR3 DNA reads TGTGCCACCAGTGAGCGACTTGATGAAAAACTGTTTATT. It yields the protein CATSERLDEKLFI.

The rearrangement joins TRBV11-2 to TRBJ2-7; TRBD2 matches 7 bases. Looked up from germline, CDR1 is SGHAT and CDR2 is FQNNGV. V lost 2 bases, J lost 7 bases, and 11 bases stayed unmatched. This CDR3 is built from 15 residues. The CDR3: CASSLLGGSIWEQYF. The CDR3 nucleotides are TGTGCCAGCAGCTTACTCGGCGGGAGTATTTGGGAGCAGTACTTC.

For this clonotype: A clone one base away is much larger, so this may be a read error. The CDR3 is CSTKGEYSNQPQHF. The CDR3 DNA follows: TGCAGTACTAAAGGGGAATATAGCAATCAGCCCCAGCATTTT. The chain carries TRBV20-1 and TRBJ1-5, with D possibly being TRBD1 (5 bases). Per the germline V gene, CDR1 is DFQATT and CDR2 is SNEGSKA (reference sequence). V was cut by 8 bases and J by 0 bases, with 14 bases left in between. The CDR3 covers 14 residues.

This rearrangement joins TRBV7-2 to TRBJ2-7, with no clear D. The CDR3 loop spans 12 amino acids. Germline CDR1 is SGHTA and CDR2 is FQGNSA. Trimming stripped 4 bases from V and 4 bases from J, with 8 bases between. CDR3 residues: CASSSPGYEQYF. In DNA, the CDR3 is TGTGCCAGCAGCTCCCCTGGGTACGAGCAGTACTTC. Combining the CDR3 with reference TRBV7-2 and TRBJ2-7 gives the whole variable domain GAGVSQSPSNKVTEKGKDVELRCDPISGHTALYWYRQSLGQGLEFLIYFQGNSAPDKSGLPSDRFSAERTGGSVSTLTIQRTQQEDSAVYLCASSSPGYEQYFGPGTRLTVT.

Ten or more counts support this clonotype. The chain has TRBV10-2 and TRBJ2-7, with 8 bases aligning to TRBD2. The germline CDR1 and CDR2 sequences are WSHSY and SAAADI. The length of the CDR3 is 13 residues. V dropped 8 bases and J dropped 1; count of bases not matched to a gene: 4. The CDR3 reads CASLLAASYEQYF. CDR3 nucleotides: TGCGCCAGCCTACTAGCGGCGTCCTACGAGCAGTACTTC.

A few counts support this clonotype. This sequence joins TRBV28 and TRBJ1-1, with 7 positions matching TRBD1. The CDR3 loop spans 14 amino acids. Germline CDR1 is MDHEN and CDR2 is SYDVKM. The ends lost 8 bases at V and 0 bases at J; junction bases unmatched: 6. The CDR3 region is CASQTGTLNTEAFF. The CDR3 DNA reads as TGTGCCAGCCAGACAGGGACCTTGAACACTGAAGCTTTCTTT.

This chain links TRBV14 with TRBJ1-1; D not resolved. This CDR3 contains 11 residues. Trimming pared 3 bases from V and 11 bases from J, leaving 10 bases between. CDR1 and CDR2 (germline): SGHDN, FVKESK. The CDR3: CASSHGKRAFF. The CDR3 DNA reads TGTGCCAGCAGCCACGGGAAGCGGGCTTTCTTT.

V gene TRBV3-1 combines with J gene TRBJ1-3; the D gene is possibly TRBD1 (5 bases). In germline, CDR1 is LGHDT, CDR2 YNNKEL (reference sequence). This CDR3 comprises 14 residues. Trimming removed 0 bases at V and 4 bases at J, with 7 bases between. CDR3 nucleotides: TGTGCCAGCAGCCAAGACAGGGTCGGAAACACCATATATTTT. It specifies CASSQDRVGNTIYF.

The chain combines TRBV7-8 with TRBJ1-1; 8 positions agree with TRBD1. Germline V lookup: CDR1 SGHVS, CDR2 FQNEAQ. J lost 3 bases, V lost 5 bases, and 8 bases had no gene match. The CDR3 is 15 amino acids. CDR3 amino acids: CASSLHRGTDTEAFF. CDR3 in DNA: TGTGCCAGCAGCCTCCACAGGGGGACGGACACTGAAGCTTTCTTT.

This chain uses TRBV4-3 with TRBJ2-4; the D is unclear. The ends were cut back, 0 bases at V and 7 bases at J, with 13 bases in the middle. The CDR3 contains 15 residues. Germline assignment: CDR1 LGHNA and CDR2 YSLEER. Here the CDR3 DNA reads TGCGCCAGCAGCCAAGATCGGATGGCGAGCAACATTCAGTACTTC. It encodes CASSQDRMASNIQYF.

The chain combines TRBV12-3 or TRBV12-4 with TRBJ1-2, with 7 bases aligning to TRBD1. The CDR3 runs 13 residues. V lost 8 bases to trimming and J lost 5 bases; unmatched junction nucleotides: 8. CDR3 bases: TGTGCCAGCTGCAGATCAGGGGGATATGGCTACACCTTC. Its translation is CASCRSGGYGYTF.

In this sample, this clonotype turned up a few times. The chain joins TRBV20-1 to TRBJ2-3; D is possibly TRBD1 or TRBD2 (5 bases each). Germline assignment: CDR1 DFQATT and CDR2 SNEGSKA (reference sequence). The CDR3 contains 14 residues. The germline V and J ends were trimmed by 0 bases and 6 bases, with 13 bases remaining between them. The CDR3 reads CSARDWGIWDTQYF. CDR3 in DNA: TGCAGTGCTAGAGATTGGGGGATTTGGGATACGCAGTATTTT.

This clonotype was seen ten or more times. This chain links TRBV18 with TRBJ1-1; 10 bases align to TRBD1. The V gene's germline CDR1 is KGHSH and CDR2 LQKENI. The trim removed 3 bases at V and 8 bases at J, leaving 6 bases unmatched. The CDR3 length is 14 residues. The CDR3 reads CASSPQPGQGEAFF. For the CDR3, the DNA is TGTGCCAGCTCACCGCAGCCGGGACAGGGGGAAGCTTTCTTT.

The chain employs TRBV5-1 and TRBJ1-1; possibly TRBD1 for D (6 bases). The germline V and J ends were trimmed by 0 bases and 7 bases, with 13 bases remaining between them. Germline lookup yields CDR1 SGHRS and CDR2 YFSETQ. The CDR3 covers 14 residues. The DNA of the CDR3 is TGCGCCAGCAGCTTGGGAGCCGGGGGCCTTGAAGCTTTCTTT. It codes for CASSLGAGGLEAFF.

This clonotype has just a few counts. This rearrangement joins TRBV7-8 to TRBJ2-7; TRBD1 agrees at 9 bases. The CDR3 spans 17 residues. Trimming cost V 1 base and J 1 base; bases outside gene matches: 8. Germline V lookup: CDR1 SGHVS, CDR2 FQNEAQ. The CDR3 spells CASSLGGFGQGSYEQYF. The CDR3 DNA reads TGTGCCAGCAGCTTAGGGGGATTCGGACAGGGGTCCTACGAGCAGTACTTC.

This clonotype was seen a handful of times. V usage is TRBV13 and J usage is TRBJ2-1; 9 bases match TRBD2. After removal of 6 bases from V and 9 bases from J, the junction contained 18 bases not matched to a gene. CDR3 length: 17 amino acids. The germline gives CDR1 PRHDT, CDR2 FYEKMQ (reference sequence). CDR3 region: CASRETSGGASFGEQFF. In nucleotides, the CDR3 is TGTGCCAGCAGGGAGACTAGCGGTGGAGCTTCTTTTGGTGAGCAGTTCTTC.

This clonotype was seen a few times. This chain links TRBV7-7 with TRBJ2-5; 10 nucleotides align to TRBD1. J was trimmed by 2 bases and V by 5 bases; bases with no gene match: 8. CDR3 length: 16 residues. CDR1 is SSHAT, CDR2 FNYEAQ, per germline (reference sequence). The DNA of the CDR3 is TGTGCCAGCAGCCCCGGGACAGGGGTATATCAAGAGACCCAGTACTTC. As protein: CASSPGTGVYQETQYF. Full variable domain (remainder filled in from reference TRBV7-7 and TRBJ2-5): GAGVSQSPRYKVTKRGQDVTLRCDPISSHATLYWYQQALGQGPEFLTYFNYEAQPDKSGLPSDRFSAERPEGSISTLTIQRTEQRDSAMYRCASSPGTGVYQETQYFGPGTRLLVL.

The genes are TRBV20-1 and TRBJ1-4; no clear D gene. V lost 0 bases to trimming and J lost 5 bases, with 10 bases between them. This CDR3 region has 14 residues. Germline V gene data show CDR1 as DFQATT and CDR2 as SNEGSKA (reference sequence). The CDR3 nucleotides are TGCAGTGCTAGAGATCGGAGGGCGAATGAAAAACTGTTTTTT. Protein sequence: CSARDRRANEKLFF.

The CDR3 DNA reads TGCAGTGCTCGCTCGACAGAGACAGAAGCTTTCTTT. This encodes CSARSTETEAFF. The chain joins TRBV20-1 to TRBJ1-1; D is perhaps TRBD1 (5 bases). The V and J ends lost 5 bases and 8 bases respectively, with 15 bases between them. This CDR3 is 12 amino acids long. CDR1 is DFQATT, CDR2 SNEGSKA, per germline (reference sequence).

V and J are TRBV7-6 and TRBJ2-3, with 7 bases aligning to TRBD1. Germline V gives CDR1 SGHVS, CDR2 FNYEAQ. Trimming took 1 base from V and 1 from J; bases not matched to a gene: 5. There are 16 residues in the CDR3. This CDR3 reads CASSLGDSRRTDTQYF. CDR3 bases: TGTGCCAGCAGCTTAGGGGACAGTAGACGCACAGATACGCAGTATTTT.

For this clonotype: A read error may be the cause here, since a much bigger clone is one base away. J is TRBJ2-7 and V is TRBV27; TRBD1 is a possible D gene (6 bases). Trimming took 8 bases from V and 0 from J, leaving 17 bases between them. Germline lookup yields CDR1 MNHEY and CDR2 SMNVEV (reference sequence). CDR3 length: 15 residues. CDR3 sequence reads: CASVRGGAASYEQYF. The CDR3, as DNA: TGTGCCAGCGTGCGAGGGGGTGCGGCCTCCTACGAGCAGTACTTC.

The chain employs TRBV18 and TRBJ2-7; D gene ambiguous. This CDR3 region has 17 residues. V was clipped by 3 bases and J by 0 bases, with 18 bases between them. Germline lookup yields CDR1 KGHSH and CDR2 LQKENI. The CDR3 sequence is CASSPALGSKSSYEQYF. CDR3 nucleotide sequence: TGTGCCAGCTCACCCGCCTTGGGCTCCAAGAGCTCCTACGAGCAGTACTTC.

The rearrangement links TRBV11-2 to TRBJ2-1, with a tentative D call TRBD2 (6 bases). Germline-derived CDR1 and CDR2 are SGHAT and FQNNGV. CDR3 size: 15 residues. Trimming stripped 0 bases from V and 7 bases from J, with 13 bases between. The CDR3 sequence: CASSLEFGGRNEQFF. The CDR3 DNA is TGTGCCAGCAGCTTAGAGTTCGGGGGTCGGAATGAGCAGTTCTTC.

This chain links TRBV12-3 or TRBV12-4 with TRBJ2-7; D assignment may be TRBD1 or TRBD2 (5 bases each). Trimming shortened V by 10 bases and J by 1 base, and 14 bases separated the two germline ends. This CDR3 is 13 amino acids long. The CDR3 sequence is CATPGRVSYEQYF. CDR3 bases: TGTGCCACCCCGGGACGGGTATCCTACGAGCAGTACTTC.

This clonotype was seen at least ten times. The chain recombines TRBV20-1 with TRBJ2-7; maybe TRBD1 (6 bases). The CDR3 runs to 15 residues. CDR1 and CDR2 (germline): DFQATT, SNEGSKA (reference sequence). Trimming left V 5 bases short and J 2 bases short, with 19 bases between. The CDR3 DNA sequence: TGCAGTGCTCCTCCTGACAGGTTTATGGCCTACGAGCAGTACTTC. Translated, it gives CSAPPDRFMAYEQYF.